A selection of T cell receptor beta chains follows, all from one sample in a study of cytomegalovirus exposure and HLA in healthy donors. Data came from immunoSEQ multiplex PCR; TCRdb stores just in-frame clones and leaves some out. The table lists around 140,000 clones. Sequences were obtained from PBMCs. Receptor source: a woman between 40 and 55 years old in good health and CMV-seronegative. The conserved cysteine and the conserved F or W are not part of the CDR3 here.

V	J	CDR3
TRBV18	TRBJ2-1	ASSPPSGGELNEQF
TRBV27	TRBJ2-7	ASSFGAGIFYEQY
TRBV29-1	TRBJ1-5	SVPRGHQPQH
TRBV10-3	TRBJ1-5	AISVNENQPQH
TRBV27	TRBJ2-3	ASSFRGRDTDTQY
TRBV7-2	TRBJ2-7	ASSKGSSYEQY
TRBV4-2	TRBJ1-5	ASSQSPGQPQH
TRBV10-3	TRBJ2-4	AISSDRGENIQY
TRBV9	TRBJ1-3	ASSVELGGQYSGNTIY
TRBV6-5	TRBJ2-3	ASSYDRGRDTQY
TRBV23-1	TRBJ1-3	ASSHTGATLSGNTIY
TRBV6-5	TRBJ2-3	ASSYGGYTDTQY
TRBV4-3	TRBJ2-6	ASSQADSSSGANVLT
TRBV7-9	TRBJ2-1	ASSPGLHYNEQF
TRBV6-6	TRBJ1-4	ASSYSTGDEKLF
TRBV29-1	TRBJ2-1	SVVTQGSSYNEQF
TRBV9	TRBJ1-1	ASSVGGTEAF
TRBV4-3	TRBJ2-1	ASSQQAGTTYNEQF
TRBV2	TRBJ1-3	ASSEGNRAGNTIY
TRBV6-8	TRBJ2-3	ASSPTSGGADTQY
TRBV7-9	TRBJ2-2	ASSLRNTGELF
TRBV12-5	TRBJ2-2	ASGLLRTGELF
TRBV4-2	TRBJ1-4	ASSQDWQQGGEKLF
TRBV2	TRBJ2-6	ASSEVGASGANVLT
TRBV4-3	TRBJ1-5	ASSQRTGGDQPQH
TRBV19	TRBJ1-1	ASSSLRGAEAF
TRBV28	TRBJ2-7	ASRLAGLEQY
TRBV18	TRBJ1-6	ASSPLGQGAKNSPLH
TRBV5-4	TRBJ1-2	ASSPGGRNYGYT
TRBV11-2	TRBJ2-2	ASSLTGQGYKGGELF
TRBV7-9	TRBJ2-5	ASSLSGGQQETQY
TRBV27	TRBJ2-3	ASSLYRTDTQY
TRBV9	TRBJ2-3	ASSARGASGPDTQY
TRBV5-4	TRBJ1-1	ASSIVQGIGSEAF
TRBV19	TRBJ1-4	ASLGSSLGANEKLF
TRBV5-1	TRBJ2-7	ASSLAKGLAGGSGDEQY
TRBV27	TRBJ2-1	ASSSGLAGGEQF
TRBV9	TRBJ1-2	ASSVGQQGGYGYT
TRBV5-1	TRBJ2-3	ASSLTYASTDTQY
TRBV25-1	TRBJ1-1	ASSGTGATEAF
TRBV18	TRBJ1-1	ASSPFGQGMNTEAF
TRBV6-1	TRBJ1-4	ASSADRVREKLF
TRBV6-1	TRBJ1-2	ASTPPQGGYT
TRBV7-2	TRBJ1-5	ASSSRLPHQPQH
TRBV29-1	TRBJ2-4	STSSGGAAKNIQY
TRBV7-9	TRBJ1-2	ASSPPQGYYGYT
TRBV7-2	TRBJ1-1	ASSFHSLLTNTEAF
TRBV28	TRBJ2-3	ATIRTGLGDTQY